This is a list of T cell receptor beta chains from one sample in a study of T-cell memory formation after mild COVID-19. TCRdb fed the 5' RACE reads into MiXCR, producing one record per CDR3 protein. The data hold 500,000 to 550,000 distinct CDR3 sequences, with about 20% observed a single time. Material: PBMCs or a T cell subset sorted from them (not recorded which). Receptors were obtained from an adult woman who had mild COVID-19 (a few samples of this study predate the infection). Cell type and time point are not known. The CDR3 runs from the conserved cysteine through the conserved F or W. D genes are given only for firm matches. Size is stated for part of the rows, as once, few or many counts, or as a class when the clone is expanded.

length	D	V	size	J	DNA	CDR3
16	NA	TRBV2	NA	TRBJ2-3	TGTGCCAGCAGGGCCTGGGGAGTTGCCCGGCCAGATACGCAGTATTTT	CASRAWGVARPDTQYF
13	NA	TRBV15	once	TRBJ2-5	TGTGCCACCAGTAGGGCCCTCCAAGAGACCCAGTACTTC	CATSRALQETQYF
13	NA	TRBV12-3/TRBV12-4	few	TRBJ1-2	TGTGCCAGCCGCCGAGGATCGGACTATGGCTACACCTTC	CASRRGSDYGYTF
14	NA	TRBV7-9	NA	TRBJ1-1	TGTGCCAGCAGCTTAAATGGGGCGAACACTGAAGCTTTCTTT	CASSLNGANTEAFF
16	TRBD2	TRBV6-5	NA	TRBJ2-7	TGTGCCAGCAGTTACTTTCCTAGCGGGGGATCTTACGAGCAGTACTTC	CASSYFPSGGSYEQYF
12	TRBD2	TRBV6-5	few	TRBJ2-7	TGTGCCAGCAGTCTCTCCGGGAGGCGAAAGTACTTC	CASSLSGRRKYF
15	NA	TRBV12-3/TRBV12-4	many	TRBJ2-2	TGTGCCAGCAGTCCACAGCGTTTGAACACCGGGGAGCTGTTTTTT	CASSPQRLNTGELFF
12	NA	TRBV12-5	few	TRBJ2-3	TGTGCTAGTGGTTCCGGAGGGGGAACGCAGTATTTT	CASGSGGGTQYF
16	TRBD1	TRBV5-1	NA	TRBJ1-1	TGCGCCAGCAGCTTGGGGACAGGGGGCTTGGACACTGAAGCTTTCTTT	CASSLGTGGLDTEAFF
14	TRBD1	TRBV7-8	few	TRBJ2-1	TGTGCCAGCAGCCTGGGGACACAGGGGAATGAGCAGTTCTTC	CASSLGTQGNEQFF
16	NA	TRBV19	NA	TRBJ2-3	TGTGCCAGTGTCCCCGTTGGTGGATATAGCACAGATACGCAGTATTTT	CASVPVGGYSTDTQYF
16	TRBD1	TRBV15	NA	TRBJ2-2	TGTGCCACCAGCAGAGCGGACAGGGTGGTCACCGGGGAGCTGTTTTTT	CATSRADRVVTGELFF
13	NA	TRBV7-8	once	TRBJ1-2	TGTGCCAGCAGCTCAGACAGCTTTTATGGCTACACCTTC	CASSSDSFYGYTF
14	NA	TRBV10-3	NA	TRBJ2-2	TGTGCCATCAGCGATGGATTAAACACCGGGGAGCTGTTTTTT	CAISDGLNTGELFF
14	NA	TRBV18	few	TRBJ2-3	TGTGCCAGCTCACCTCGGCAGCTCACAGATACGCAGTATTTT	CASSPRQLTDTQYF
14	NA	TRBV12-3/TRBV12-4	few	TRBJ1-5	TGTGCCAGCAGTTTTCTTAAGGGCAATCAGCCCCAGCATTTT	CASSFLKGNQPQHF
13	NA	TRBV30	few	TRBJ2-7	TGTGCCTGGAAGCAGGAGACAACCTACGAGCAGTACTTC	CAWKQETTYEQYF
13	NA	TRBV14	NA	TRBJ2-7	TGTGCCAGCAGCCAAGTTCGGGCCAACGAGCAGTACTTC	CASSQVRANEQYF
13	NA	TRBV29-1	few	TRBJ2-7	TGCAGCGTTGAAGGAAGCAGACCCTACGAGCAGTACTTC	CSVEGSRPYEQYF
16	NA	TRBV5-1	few	TRBJ2-5	TGCGCCAGCAGCCCGGTCCCACAGGGTAAACAAGAGACCCAGTACTTC	CASSPVPQGKQETQYF
13	NA	TRBV3-1	NA	TRBJ1-5	TGTGCCAGCAGCCAAGCACAAGTAGAGCCCCAGCATTTT	CASSQAQVEPQHF
16	NA	TRBV4-2	many	TRBJ2-3	TGTGCCAGCAGCCAAGGTCGCGGGGTTTTCAAAGATACGCAGTATTTT	CASSQGRGVFKDTQYF
16	TRBD1	TRBV29-1	NA	TRBJ2-6	TGCAGCGTACCCGACAGGGAGCAGACCGGGGCCAACGTCCTGACTTTC	CSVPDREQTGANVLTF